This entry lists 18 T cell receptor beta chains sequenced from one sample in a study of blood T cell repertoires in COVID-19. TCRdb's copy holds only in-frame clones and misses some; the assay was immunoSEQ multiplex PCR. This sample carries 300,000 to 450,000 clones, approximately 89% of them seen once, and the ten largest clones take roughly 3.9%. The specimen was peripheral blood. All receptors come from a woman aged 55 to 70 with COVID-19, enrolled during active disease.

The chain links TRBV6-1 to TRBJ1-5; D call uncertain. Trimming removed 2 bases from V and 2 bases from J, with 7 bases in between. CDR3 length: 14 amino acids. Per the germline V gene, CDR1 is MNHNS and CDR2 is SASEGT. CDR3 nucleotide sequence: TGTGCCAGCAGTGAACGTACGGGCAATCAGCCCCAGCATTTT. Translated: CASSERTGNQPQHF.

This chain joins TRBV15 and TRBJ1-3; TRBD1 matches at 7 bases. This CDR3 spans 16 amino acids. The trim removed 1 base at V and 0 bases at J, leaving 3 bases unmatched. CDR1 is LNHNV, CDR2 YYDKDF, per germline (reference sequence). CDR3 region: CATSRGSGGSGNTIYF. CDR3 nucleotides: TGTGCCACCAGCAGAGGTTCAGGGGGCTCTGGAAACACCATATATTTT.

V gene TRBV28 combines with J gene TRBJ2-7, with 10 bases identical to TRBD1. Germline-derived CDR1 and CDR2 are MDHEN and SYDVKM. V lost 4 bases to trimming and J lost 0 bases; unmatched junction nucleotides: 6. The CDR3 totals 16 residues. In DNA form, the CDR3 reads TGTGCCAGCAGTTCCCCCGGACAGGGGGTCTCCTACGAGCAGTACTTC. It encodes CASSSPGQGVSYEQYF.

This clone was detected a few times. The rearrangement uses TRBV4-2 and TRBJ1-2; TRBD1 agrees at 7 bases. The CDR3 contains 13 residues. The germline V gene encodes CDR1 LGHNA and CDR2 YNFKEQ. The J segment lost 8 bases and the V segment lost 4 bases, leaving 7 bases of the junction unmatched. CDR3 sequence reads: CASSRSGTEGYTF. The DNA for the CDR3 is TGTGCCAGCAGCCGATCCGGGACAGAGGGCTACACCTTC.

The V call is TRBV19, the J call TRBJ2-7, with TRBD2 as a possible D gene (6 bases). This CDR3 spans 16 amino acids. Germline V gene lookup returns CDR1 LNHDA and CDR2 SQIVND (reference sequence). V lost 0 bases and J lost 0, with 12 bases in between. In DNA form, the CDR3 reads TGTGCCAGTAGTATAGATCCCGCGACTAGCTCCTACGAGCAGTACTTC. Translation gives CASSIDPATSSYEQYF.

The J gene is TRBJ2-7, the V gene TRBV5-1, with 7 bases fitting TRBD2. CDR1 SGHRS and CDR2 YFSETQ come from the germline V gene. After removal of 0 bases from V and 3 bases from J, the junction contained 6 bases not matched to a gene. The CDR3 consists of 15 residues. In DNA, the CDR3 is TGCGCCAGCAGCTTGGCCGGGACTACCGACTACGAGCAGTACTTC. Protein sequence: CASSLAGTTDYEQYF.

This chain links TRBV19 with TRBJ1-2; D is perhaps TRBD1 (6 bases). The germline CDR1 and CDR2 sequences are LNHDA and SQIVND (reference sequence). The CDR3 covers 15 residues. Trimming took 9 bases from V and 4 from J, leaving 21 bases between them. The CDR3 bases are TGTGCCAGCCAGCTACAGGGCCAGGGGTTCTATGGCTACACCTTC. Its protein is CASQLQGQGFYGYTF.

The V call is TRBV9, the J call TRBJ1-5; weak D call: TRBD1 (5 bases). The CDR3 extends over 15 amino acids. The germline V gene encodes CDR1 SGDLS and CDR2 YYNGEE. Trimming took 3 bases from V and 0 from J, leaving 10 bases between them. The CDR3 DNA sequence: TGTGCCAGCAGCGCCACAGGACATAGCAATCAGCCCCAGCATTTT. Amino acid sequence: CASSATGHSNQPQHF.

The V and J genes are TRBV10-2 and TRBJ1-1; TRBD1 matches at 9 bases. V lost 6 bases to trimming and J lost 3 bases; unmatched junction nucleotides: 5. Germline CDR1 is WSHSY and CDR2 is SAAADI. CDR3 length: 14 amino acids. CDR3 DNA: TGCGCCAGCAGAGGACAGGGGAGAGACACTGAAGCTTTCTTT. The encoded protein is CASRGQGRDTEAFF.

This sequence joins TRBV7-6 and TRBJ2-1, with 8 bases lining up with TRBD2. CDR1 is SGHVS, CDR2 FNYEAQ, per germline. V gave up 1 base and J gave up 5 bases; unmatched junction bases: 7. This CDR3 has 16 residues. CDR3 loop: CASSLGGGGTHNEQFF. CDR3 nucleotide sequence: TGTGCCAGCAGCTTAGGGGGCGGGGGGACGCACAATGAGCAGTTCTTC.

V gene TRBV5-1 combines with J gene TRBJ2-1, with 14 bases lining up with TRBD2. Germline assignment: CDR1 SGHRS and CDR2 YFSETQ. With V trimmed by 4 bases and J by 2 bases, 17 bases remained unmatched. This CDR3 comprises 21 residues. The CDR3, as DNA: TGCGCCAGCAGCCGTATCCGGATTGGGACTAGCGGGGGTACAACCTACAATGAGCAGTTCTTC. This codes for CASSRIRIGTSGGTTYNEQFF.

V gene TRBV19 combines with J gene TRBJ2-5, with 7 bases matching TRBD1. Germline lookup yields CDR1 LNHDA and CDR2 SQIVND (reference sequence). The CDR3 consists of 15 residues. J lost 5 bases, V lost 2 bases, and 8 bases had no gene match. The DNA of the CDR3 is TGTGCCAGTAGTATAAGGCCCGACAGGGAGGAGACCCAGTACTTC. Amino acids: CASSIRPDREETQYF. Based on the CDR3 plus reference TRBV19 and TRBJ2-5, the full variable domain is DGGITQSPKYLFRKEGQNVTLSCEQNLNHDAMYWYRQDPGQGLRLIYYSQIVNDFQKGDIAEGYSVSREKKESFPLTVTSAQKNPTAFYLCASSIRPDREETQYFGPGTRLLVL.

The rearrangement joins TRBV2 to TRBJ1-2; D uncertain. The CDR3 totals 13 residues. CDR1 and CDR2 (germline): SNHLY, FYNNEI. Trimming left V 1 base short and J 8 bases short, with 11 bases between. As DNA, the CDR3 is TGTGCCAGCAGTGAAGGGTCGGGTTGGGGCTACACCTTC. As protein: CASSEGSGWGYTF.

As for this clone: The sample contains more than one DNA sequence encoding this CDR3. The J gene is TRBJ1-2, the V gene TRBV29-1; 8 bases line up with TRBD1. Germline CDR1 SQVTM, CDR2 ANQGSEA. The CDR3 has 13 residues. The trim removed 6 bases at V and 1 base at J, leaving 4 bases unmatched. CDR3 nucleotides: TGCAGCGTGGACAGGGCCAATAACTATGGCTACACCTTC. Its translation: CSVDRANNYGYTF.

A few counts support this clone. The rearrangement joins TRBV28 to TRBJ1-5; weak D call: TRBD1 (6 bases). V lost 10 bases, J lost 6 bases, and 19 bases lay in between. Germline V gene lookup returns CDR1 MDHEN and CDR2 SYDVKM. CDR3 length: 14 amino acids. The CDR3 here is CATPRGARSQPQHF. The DNA of the CDR3 is TGTGCCACCCCTCGGGGGGCGCGAAGTCAGCCCCAGCATTTT.

The rearrangement links TRBV28 to TRBJ1-2; D is undetermined. This CDR3 spans 16 amino acids. Germline V CDR1 and CDR2: MDHEN, SYDVKM. Trimming shortened V by 5 bases and J by 0 bases, and 16 bases separated the two germline ends. The CDR3 DNA sequence: TGTGCCAGCAGTCTAGCGACGTTGGCCCCTAACTATGGCTACACCTTC. As protein: CASSLATLAPNYGYTF.

The genes are TRBV11-2 and TRBJ2-1, with D unresolved. Germline lookup yields CDR1 SGHAT and CDR2 FQNNGV. The CDR3 has 13 residues. Trimming took 0 bases from V and 8 from J, leaving 8 bases between them. The CDR3 sequence: CASSLDPPDEQFF. CDR3 DNA sequence: TGTGCCAGCAGCTTAGATCCTCCAGATGAGCAGTTCTTC.

The chain carries TRBV25-1 and TRBJ1-2; a possible D gene is TRBD1 (6 bases). V was trimmed by 5 bases and J by 8 bases, leaving 12 bases between them. Germline V gene lookup returns CDR1 MGHDK and CDR2 SYGVNS. The CDR3 consists of 12 residues. CDR3 DNA sequence: TGTGCCAGCAGTTACCACAGGGACGGCTACACCTTC. Protein sequence: CASSYHRDGYTF.